The next 10 T cell receptor beta chains were all read from a single sample in a study of T cell responses to AZD1222 COVID-19 vaccine. The protocol was immunoSEQ multiplex PCR, while the TCRdb copy is restricted to in-frame clones and leaves out a portion. Seen here are roughly 150,000 clones, roughly nine tenths observed once, and the top ten hold over 1%. This specimen consisted of peripheral blood, obtained 28 days after the second AZD1222 dose. All receptors derive from an adult who received the AZD1222 COVID-19 vaccine.

The rearrangement links TRBV7-8 to TRBJ1-2; no definite D call. Germline CDR1 is SGHVS and CDR2 is FQNEAQ. The germline V and J ends were trimmed by 5 bases and 7 bases, with 17 bases remaining between them. CDR3 length: 14 residues. The CDR3 here is CASSPPAGVGGYTF. The CDR3 nucleotides read TGTGCCAGCAGCCCGCCGGCAGGAGTAGGTGGCTACACCTTC.

The chain joins TRBV19 to TRBJ1-5; no firm D call. The CDR3 has 17 residues. From germline, CDR1 is LNHDA and CDR2 SQIVND (reference sequence). Deletions cut 6 bases from V and 3 bases from J, with 21 bases between. CDR3: CASRPLVEAADNQPQHF. The CDR3 region has the DNA TGTGCCAGTAGGCCCTTGGTGGAGGCGGCCGACAATCAGCCCCAGCATTTT.

This clone was detected a few times. The chain recombines TRBV2 with TRBJ1-6; D not resolved. CDR1 and CDR2 (germline): SNHLY, FYNNEI. V dropped 2 bases and J dropped 7 bases, with 18 bases sitting between them. The CDR3 contains 17 residues. The CDR3 loop is CASSELAGSLRNSPLHF. CDR3 DNA: TGTGCCAGCAGTGAATTGGCCGGGAGTCTAAGGAATTCACCCCTCCACTTT.

The chain recombines TRBV12-5 with TRBJ1-6; D call uncertain. V shed 2 bases and J shed 10 bases, with 6 bases lying between them. Germline values: CDR1 LGHNT, CDR2 FRNRAP. The CDR3 length is 12 residues. CDR3: CASGLTSSPLHF. The CDR3 bases are TGTGCTAGTGGTTTGACTAGCTCACCCCTCCACTTT.

This clone was counted once. The chain links TRBV19 to TRBJ1-1, with 9 positions matching TRBD1. This CDR3 has 16 amino acids. Germline lookup yields CDR1 LNHDA and CDR2 SQIVND (reference sequence). V lost 5 bases, J lost 1 base, and 8 bases stayed unmatched. CDR3 nucleotides: TGTGCCAGTAGTCCCTTACAGGGGGCGGCGAACACTGAAGCTTTCTTT. Its protein is CASSPLQGAANTEAFF.

CDR3 nucleotides: TGCGCCAGCAGCTTACAGGGCGCCCCCGGGGAGCTGTTTTTT. The encoded protein is CASSLQGAPGELFF. The V and J genes are TRBV5-1 and TRBJ2-2; perhaps TRBD1 as D (6 bases). Trimming took off 2 bases at V and 6 bases at J, with 11 bases between the two ends. The CDR3 runs 14 residues. Looked up from germline, CDR1 is SGHRS and CDR2 is YFSETQ.

This clone has a single count. The gene calls are TRBV6-5 and TRBJ2-3, with TRBD1 matching 7 bases. Germline CDR1 is MNHEY and CDR2 is SVGAGI. The CDR3 runs 14 residues. The J segment lost 3 bases and the V segment lost 6 bases, leaving 6 bases of the junction unmatched. The CDR3 sequence: CASSLDRITDTQYF. The CDR3 coding sequence is TGTGCCAGCAGCTTGGACAGGATAACAGATACGCAGTATTTT.

The chain combines TRBV7-6 with TRBJ2-1; the D is unclear. Germline CDR1 and CDR2: SGHVS and FNYEAQ. The CDR3 loop spans 13 amino acids. Trimming cost V 2 bases and J 4 bases, with 6 bases left between them. This chain's CDR3 is CASSLQLYNEQFF. The DNA of the CDR3 is TGTGCCAGCAGCTTACAGCTTTACAATGAGCAGTTCTTC.

The V gene is TRBV15, the J gene TRBJ1-2, with no clear D. Germline CDR1 is LNHNV and CDR2 is YYDKDF (reference sequence). The CDR3 is 13 residues long. With 1 base removed from V and 6 bases from J, the gap between germline ends came to 9 bases. This CDR3 is CATSRGAGDGYTF. For the CDR3, the DNA is TGTGCCACCAGCAGAGGGGCCGGGGATGGCTACACCTTC.

This chain connects TRBV10-3 to TRBJ1-1; D remains unclear. The CDR3 is 11 residues long. Germline V gene data show CDR1 as ENHRY and CDR2 as SYGVKD. The V and J ends lost 3 bases and 5 bases respectively, with 4 bases between them. The CDR3 sequence: CAISDNTEAFF. DNA for the CDR3: TGTGCCATCAGTGACAATACTGAAGCTTTCTTT.